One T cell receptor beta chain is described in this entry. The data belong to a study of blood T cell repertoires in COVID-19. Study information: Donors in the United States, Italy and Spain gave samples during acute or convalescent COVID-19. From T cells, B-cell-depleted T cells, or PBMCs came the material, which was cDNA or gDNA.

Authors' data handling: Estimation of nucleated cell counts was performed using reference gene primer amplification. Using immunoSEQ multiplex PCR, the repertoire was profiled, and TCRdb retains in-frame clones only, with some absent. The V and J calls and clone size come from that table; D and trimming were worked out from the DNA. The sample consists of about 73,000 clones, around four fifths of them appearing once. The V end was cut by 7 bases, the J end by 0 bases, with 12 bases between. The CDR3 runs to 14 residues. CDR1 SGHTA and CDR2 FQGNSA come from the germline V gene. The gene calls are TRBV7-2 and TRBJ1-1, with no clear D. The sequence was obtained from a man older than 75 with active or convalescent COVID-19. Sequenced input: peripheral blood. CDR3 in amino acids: CASTVDGMNTEAFF. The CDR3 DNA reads TGTGCCAGCACTGTGGACGGGATGAACACTGAAGCTTTCTTT.